These T cell receptor beta chains were read from a single sample in a study of neurological immune-mediated disorders. Via MiXCR, TCRdb re-called the 5' RACE reads, giving one row per CDR3 protein. The data contain 25,000 to 30,000 distinct CDR3 sequences, about 16% of them singletons. The sample comprised CD4+ T cells from blood. These receptors came from a female donor with HTLV-1-associated myelopathy (HAM/TSP). The CDR3 runs from the conserved cysteine through the conserved F or W. D genes are given only for firm matches. Some rows mark clone size as missing; the rest say once, few, many or name a class of expanded clone.

TGTGCCAGCAGCTTAGACAGGGACACTGAAGCTTTCTTT CASSLDRDTEAFF TRBV7-6 - many TRBJ1-1
TGTGCCATCAGTGAGTCTGGGCAGGGCCGGTACCAAGAGACCCAGTACTTC CAISESGQGRYQETQYF TRBV10-3 - - TRBJ2-5
TGTGCCAGCAAAACACAGGGAGGAAACACTGAAGCTTTCTTT CASKTQGGNTEAFF TRBV6-5 - - TRBJ1-1
TGTGCCAGCAACCCCGGGACAGGGGGCTACGAGCAGTACTTC CASNPGTGGYEQYF TRBV6-1 TRBD1 - TRBJ2-7
TGCAGTGCTAGTCCGGGGGCGGCCTCCTACGAGCAGTACTTC CSASPGAASYEQYF TRBV20-1 - many TRBJ2-7
TGTGCCAGCAGCTTAGGCGGGGGGGCCGGGGGCTACGAGCAGTACTTC CASSLGGGAGGYEQYF TRBV7-2 TRBD2 many TRBJ2-7
TGCGCCAGCAGCCCTGGGGACAGGAATGAAAAACTGTTTTTT CASSPGDRNEKLFF TRBV5-1 TRBD1 many TRBJ1-4
TGTGCCATCAGTGCCGGGACAGGTGGCACCGGGGAGCTGTTTTTT CAISAGTGGTGELFF TRBV10-3 TRBD1 - TRBJ2-2
TGTGCCAGCAGTGATACATTTAATACGCAGTATTTT CASSDTFNTQYF TRBV6-4 - many TRBJ2-3
TGCGCCAGCAGCCCAGGGACCTCCCGAGGCGAGACCCAGTACTTC CASSPGTSRGETQYF TRBV5-1 - many TRBJ2-5
TGCAGTGCTTCCTACCTAGGGGATGGCACAGATACGCAGTATTTT CSASYLGDGTDTQYF TRBV20-1 - once TRBJ2-3
TGTGCCAGCAGCTTAGGGGGGGGGAGATACACTGAAGCTTTCTTT CASSLGGGRYTEAFF TRBV7-9 - many TRBJ1-1
TGTGCCAGCAGTGACGGAAAGATCAGAGCAAATGAAAAACTGTTTTTT CASSDGKIRANEKLFF TRBV6-1 - many TRBJ1-4
TGTGCCAGCTCACCATTCCTAGCTGCCGACACCGGGGAGCTGTTTTTT CASSPFLAADTGELFF TRBV18 - once TRBJ2-2
TGCGCCAGCAGCCACGCCGGGACAGGGGGATACGAGCAGTACTTC CASSHAGTGGYEQYF TRBV4-1 TRBD1 many TRBJ2-7
TGTGCCAGCAGGCTCCAGGGGAGATTCGGTGGCTACACCTTC CASRLQGRFGGYTF TRBV12-3/TRBV12-4 - few TRBJ1-2
TGTGCCAGCTCGCCGGGACAGGCGCTGTACAATGAGCAGTTCTTC CASSPGQALYNEQFF TRBV18 TRBD1 many TRBJ2-1
TGCAGTGCTAGTGAGCGGGGGGCAGTAGATACGCAGTATTTT CSASERGAVDTQYF TRBV20-1 TRBD2 many TRBJ2-3
TGCAGTACTTCTCGGGGTCCCTCCAAAAACATTCAGTACTTC CSTSRGPSKNIQYF TRBV20-1 - many TRBJ2-4
TGCAGTGCTGAACGCGGGGAGGTAGGCTACGAGCAGTACTTC CSAERGEVGYEQYF TRBV20-1 - many TRBJ2-7
TGTGCCAGCAGCCCTCACCCGGACGGAAATCAGCCCCAGCATTTT CASSPHPDGNQPQHF TRBV9 - many TRBJ1-5
TGCAGCGGGGACAGGGGGGGAAACTGGGGCTCCTACAATGAGCAGTTCTTC CSGDRGGNWGSYNEQFF TRBV29-1 TRBD1 many TRBJ2-1
TGCAGCGTCTTATCCGGGGCGCGATACGAGCAGTACTTC CSVLSGARYEQYF TRBV29-1 - many TRBJ2-7
TGTGCCAGCAGCTTAAACCGGGACATAAAGAACACTGAAGCTTTCTTT CASSLNRDIKNTEAFF TRBV7-9 - many TRBJ1-1
TGCAGCGTTGCGACGAGGGCGACGGACGGGGAGCTGTTTTTT CSVATRATDGELFF TRBV29-1 - many TRBJ2-2
TGCAGTGCATCGGATGGGGGGGGGAACACTGAAGCTTTCTTT CSASDGGGNTEAFF TRBV20-1 - many TRBJ1-1
TGTGCCAGCAGCTTAGCCGACGAGCAGTACTTC CASSLADEQYF TRBV7-9 - many TRBJ2-7
TGTGCCAGCAGCCCAGGGGCGGGGGGACAGGGTGTTTCACCCCTCCACTTT CASSPGAGGQGVSPLHF TRBV7-2 TRBD1 many TRBJ1-6
TGCGCCAGCAGCCCCGTGCCTCAGGGTATTCGGGGGGCCAATGAGCAGTTCTTC CASSPVPQGIRGANEQFF TRBV5-1 - - TRBJ2-1
TGTGCCAGCAGCTTATCATCCGCTATGGGAGAGACCCAGTACTTC CASSLSSAMGETQYF TRBV7-2 - many TRBJ2-5
TGTGCCACCAGCAGACCCGGGACTAGCGGGAAGTGGGAGCAGTACTTC CATSRPGTSGKWEQYF TRBV15 TRBD2 many TRBJ2-7